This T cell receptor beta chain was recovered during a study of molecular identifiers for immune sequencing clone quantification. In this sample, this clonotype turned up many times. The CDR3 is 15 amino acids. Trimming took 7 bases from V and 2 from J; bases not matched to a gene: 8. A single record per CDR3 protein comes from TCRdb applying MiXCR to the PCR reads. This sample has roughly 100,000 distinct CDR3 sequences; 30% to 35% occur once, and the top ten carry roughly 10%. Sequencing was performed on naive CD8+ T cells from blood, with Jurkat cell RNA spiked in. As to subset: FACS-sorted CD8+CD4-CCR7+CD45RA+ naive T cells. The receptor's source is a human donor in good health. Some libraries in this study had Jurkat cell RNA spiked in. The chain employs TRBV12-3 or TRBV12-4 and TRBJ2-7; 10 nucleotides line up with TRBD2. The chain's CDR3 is CASTELAGFPYEQYF. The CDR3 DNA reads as TGTGCCAGCACGGAACTAGCGGGATTCCCCTACGAGCAGTACTTC.